The T cell receptor beta chain under discussion was sequenced for a study of cytomegalovirus exposure and HLA in healthy donors (dated by TCRdb to about 2017). Background on the whole study: According to a later analysis, one platform produced both the 120 validation repertoires and the 670 or so repertoires of the first cohort. The study aimed to test whether signatures of past pathogen exposure could be identified by cataloging public T cell receptors. A separate validation cohort of 100 to 150 different subjects was used in addition to the 666-subject first cohort. The study combined high-throughput TCR immunosequencing, statistical association of individual TCRs with disease status, and machine learning to predict cytomegalovirus infection status.

The donors were included in the validation cohort of some 120 subjects, a group kept apart from the roughly 670-subject first cohort. The library was prepared using the immunoSEQ multiplex PCR assay. In the source study's methods: A statistical classification framework was developed to diagnose cytomegalovirus status using the catalog of TCR beta chain sequences. TCRdb stores this immuneACCESS table with in-frame sequences only. Part of the clones is absent; in the studies checked, under half of the shortfall reflects unresolved V genes, and no reason is known for the rest. That table furnishes V, J and clone size, whereas the DNA furnished D and trimming. For this sample the table gives 60,000 or so clones, of which about 91% were detected only once. The ten largest clones represent about 1.2% of the sample. Ends trimmed: V by 5 bases, J by 1 base; bases unmatched to a gene: 9. From the cysteine up to the phenylalanine, the CDR3 has a length of 17 residues. The kept DNA is CDR3 alone, 51 bases in frame from the first base. According to the germline V gene, CDR1 reads MDHEN and CDR2 reads SYDVKM.

Note on this clone: What this receptor recognizes is not known. The sample holds no much larger clone one base away, and base qualities are not on file.

What the work shows at the level of the full study, not this receptor alone: The classifier was reported to diagnose cytomegalovirus status with high specificity and sensitivity in both the original and validation cohorts. The study listed 170 or so TCR beta chains as associated with cytomegalovirus. The authors suggested that the approach could potentially be generalized to other disease states and immunological phenotypes. Most TCR sequences were seen in very few donors, while some public TCRs were found in many individuals. A few of the identified cytomegalovirus-associated TCR beta chains were confirmed in vitro to be specific for cytomegalovirus antigens. A later analysis found that TCRs clustered in the first cohort also tended to co-occur in the 120 validation repertoires, with approximately 94% of cluster scores above 0. The validation cohort had no HLA typing available for a later analysis, so co-occurrence within that cohort was assessed over all 120 or so repertoires.

The rearrangement joined TRBV28 to TRBJ2-1, with TRBD2 matching 9 junction bases. The material sequenced was PBMCs. The receptor comes from a woman younger than 30 in good health and CMV-seronegative. The CDR3 protein: CASSTYRLAASYNEQFF. The nucleotide sequence reads as follows: TGTGCCAGCAGTACCTATAGACTAGCGGCATCCTACAATGAGCAGTTCTTC.